This TCR beta chain was found in a study of blood T cell repertoires in COVID-19. Study background: Some COVID-19 samples were acute and others convalescent; all came from the United States, Italy and Spain. T cells, B-cell-depleted T cells, or PBMCs supplied cDNA or gDNA.

Method: immunoSEQ multiplex PCR; TCRdb's copy keeps in-frame clones and lacks some. The top ten clones hold just over 7% of a sample with 300,000 to 400,000 clones, around 85% of them seen once. The junction had 7 bases not matched to a gene; V was cut back by 5 bases and J by 6 bases. The CDR3 length is 14 residues. Germline-derived CDR1 and CDR2 are SGHVS and FQNEAQ. The sequence derives from a human donor in a cohort sampled during active COVID-19. The chain joins TRBV7-8 to TRBJ1-5; 7 bases agree with TRBD1. Sequenced input: peripheral blood. CDR3 DNA: TGTGCCAGCAGCGCCGGACAGGCTGTTCAGCCCCAGCATTTT. It encodes CASSAGQAVQPQHF.